This is a list of T cell receptor beta chains from one sample in a study of blood T cell repertoires in COVID-19. Method: immunoSEQ multiplex PCR; TCRdb's copy keeps in-frame clones and lacks some. The repertoire consists of approximately 220,000 clones, with roughly 82% occurring once and the leading ten covering roughly 4.7%. The sample taken for sequencing was peripheral blood. The receptor source for this set is a woman between 70 and 85 years old with acute or convalescent COVID-19. CDR3s include the opening cysteine and the closing phenylalanine or tryptophan. The D gene is left open where the match is weak. Some rows mark clone size as missing; the rest say once, few, many or name a class of expanded clone.

D,J,V,size,DNA,CDR3
.,TRBJ2-3,TRBV9,.,TGTGCCAGCAGCGTACGGGTCAGTTACACAGATACGCAGTATTTT,CASSVRVSYTDTQYF
.,TRBJ2-1,TRBV5-1,.,TGCGCCAGCAGCGCCTCAACATGGCTGTTCTTC,CASSASTWLFF
.,TRBJ1-2,TRBV4-2,.,TGTGCCAGCAGCAAAGGGAGGGATAACTATGGCTACACCTTC,CASSKGRDNYGYTF
TRBD1,TRBJ1-2,TRBV7-2,.,TGTGCCAGCAGCTCTACGGGACAGGGGTATGGCTACACCTTC,CASSSTGQGYGYTF
TRBD2,TRBJ2-3,TRBV7-2,.,TGTGCCAGCAGCTTAGCTAGCGGGGAGGGGGATACGCAGTATTTT,CASSLASGEGDTQYF
TRBD2,TRBJ2-2,TRBV30,.,TGTGCCTGGAACTGGGCTAGCGGGCTATTCGGGGAGCTGTTTTTT,CAWNWASGLFGELFF
TRBD1,TRBJ1-5,TRBV5-1,.,TGCGCCAGCAGCCTGACAGGGAATAGCAATCAGCCCCAGCATTTT,CASSLTGNSNQPQHF
.,TRBJ2-5,TRBV12-3/TRBV12-4,.,TGTGCCAGCAGTTTAGGACACACTGAGACCCAGTACTTC,CASSLGHTETQYF
.,TRBJ1-3,TRBV28,.,TGTGCCAGCAGTCTTTACACCTCTGGAAACACCATATATTTT,CASSLYTSGNTIYF
.,TRBJ1-2,TRBV25-1,.,TGTGCCAGCATGGGGGACTATCCGTATCCTGGCTACACCTTC,CASMGDYPYPGYTF
TRBD1,TRBJ2-3,TRBV10-1,.,TGCGCCAGCAGTGCGGGCAGGGGGCGCGCAGATACGCAGTATTTT,CASSAGRGRADTQYF
TRBD2,TRBJ2-3,TRBV7-9,.,TGTGCCAGCAGCTTAGTAGCGGGGGCCACCACAGATACGCAGTATTTT,CASSLVAGATTDTQYF
.,TRBJ1-2,TRBV5-4,.,TGTGCCAGCAGCCGGACAGAGTCTTATGGCTACACCTTC,CASSRTESYGYTF
.,TRBJ1-5,TRBV6-6,.,TGTGCCAGCAGTTACTCGGAGGGTCAGCCCCAGCATTTT,CASSYSEGQPQHF
.,TRBJ2-5,TRBV7-9,.,TGTGCCAGCAGCAGGGACACGACACAAGAGACCCAGTACTTC,CASSRDTTQETQYF
TRBD2,TRBJ2-5,TRBV7-2,.,TGTGCCAGCAGCCAACAGCGGGGGGGCGGGGAGACCCAGTACTTC,CASSQQRGGGETQYF
TRBD1,TRBJ1-3,TRBV11-3,.,TGTGCCAGCAGCTCGACAGGGTCGGGAAACACCATATATTTT,CASSSTGSGNTIYF
.,TRBJ2-2,TRBV9,.,TGTGCCAGCAGCGCTGGGGGACTTTCGAACACCGGGGAGCTGTTTTTT,CASSAGGLSNTGELFF
.,TRBJ1-2,TRBV27,.,TGTGCCAGCAGTAAGCCGGAGGGGTATGGCTACACCTTC,CASSKPEGYGYTF
TRBD2,TRBJ2-7,TRBV27,.,TGTGCCAGCAGTTACGGGACTAGCGGCACCTACGAGCAGTACTTC,CASSYGTSGTYEQYF
.,TRBJ1-1,TRBV19,.,TGTGCCAGTACCCCTGGCAGGGCGAACACTGAAGCTTTCTTT,CASTPGRANTEAFF
.,TRBJ1-1,TRBV5-1,.,TGCGCCAGCAGCGGAACGGAGATGGGGGGATCTGAAGCTTTCTTT,CASSGTEMGGSEAFF
TRBD1,TRBJ2-1,TRBV10-1,.,TGCGCCAGCAGTGCGTTGGGACAGGGGCCCTACAATGAGCAGTTCTTC,CASSALGQGPYNEQFF
.,TRBJ1-4,TRBV14,.,TGTGCCAGCAGCCCCTCTCTGTCAACTAATGAAAAACTGTTTTTT,CASSPSLSTNEKLFF
.,TRBJ1-4,TRBV9,.,TGTGCCAGCAGCGTAGAAGGGCTGACCAGCGGTGAAAAACTGTTTTTT,CASSVEGLTSGEKLFF
.,TRBJ1-4,TRBV4-2,.,TGTGCCAGCAGCCAAGAGGCCACCTCTTCTAATGAAAAACTGTTTTTT,CASSQEATSSNEKLFF
.,TRBJ1-6,TRBV7-2,.,TGTGCCAGCAGCTTAGGGCAGGTGACTTCACCCCTCCACTTT,CASSLGQVTSPLHF
TRBD2,TRBJ2-7,TRBV7-6,.,TGTGCCAGCAGCTTAGCAGGGGCGGGGGGGCTGGCCTACGAGCAGTACTTC,CASSLAGAGGLAYEQYF
TRBD1,TRBJ1-6,TRBV7-2,.,TGTGCCAGCAGCTTCAGGGGGTCCGCTTCACCCCTCCACTTT,CASSFRGSASPLHF
.,TRBJ2-2,TRBV6-2/TRBV6-3,.,TGTGCCAGCAGCCGGGACTCCTTTAACACCGGGGAGCTGTTTTTT,CASSRDSFNTGELFF
.,TRBJ1-2,TRBV10-3,.,TGTGCCATCACAACAGAAGGAAATGGCTACACCTTC,CAITTEGNGYTF
.,TRBJ2-7,TRBV6-6,.,TGTGCCAGCTCCGTTCCAGTCGGGGAGCAGTACTTC,CASSVPVGEQYF
TRBD1,TRBJ1-6,TRBV5-1,.,TGCGCCAGCAGCCCATATGGACAGGGCGCGAATTCACCCCTCCACTTT,CASSPYGQGANSPLHF
.,TRBJ2-5,TRBV7-2,.,TGTGCCAGCAGCTTAGGAGTGGGGGGTAGAGTTCAAGAGACCCAGTACTTC,CASSLGVGGRVQETQYF
TRBD1,TRBJ1-4,TRBV5-1,.,TGCGCCAGCAGCCCCGAAGACAGGGTTAGTAATGAAAAACTGTTTTTT,CASSPEDRVSNEKLFF
.,TRBJ1-1,TRBV3-1/TRBV3-2,.,TGTGCCAGCAGCCTACGGGGGGCAGATACTGAAGCTTTCTTT,CASSLRGADTEAFF
TRBD1,TRBJ1-2,TRBV28,.,TGTGCCAGCAGTTACAGGGGCTTCAGCTATGGCTACACCTTC,CASSYRGFSYGYTF
.,TRBJ2-7,TRBV4-2,.,TGTGCCAGCAGCCCAAGGGCCGAGCGGTACGAGCAGTACTTC,CASSPRAERYEQYF
TRBD1,TRBJ1-5,TRBV27,.,TGTGCCAGCAGGGATAACCGGGACAGATATAGCAATCAGCCCCAGCATTTT,CASRDNRDRYSNQPQHF
.,TRBJ1-5,TRBV7-9,.,TGTGCCAGCAGCGCACGACAGGCGCAGCCCCAGCATTTT,CASSARQAQPQHF
TRBD1,TRBJ1-1,TRBV6-5,once,TGTGCCAGCAGACTTGGACAGGGAAGGGAAGCTTTCTTT,CASRLGQGREAFF
TRBD1,TRBJ2-7,TRBV6-5,.,TGTGCCAGCAGTTACTCGGGACAGGGCGAGACCTACGAGCAGTACTTC,CASSYSGQGETYEQYF
.,TRBJ1-5,TRBV7-8,.,TGTGCCAGCAGCTTAATATCGAGAGATGGCAATCAGCCCCAGCATTTT,CASSLISRDGNQPQHF
.,TRBJ1-5,TRBV5-6,few,TGTGCCAGCAGTTGGGGGCCAACTCGGGGCAATCAGCCCCAGCATTTT,CASSWGPTRGNQPQHF
.,TRBJ1-2,TRBV5-4,.,TGTGCCAGCAGCTTGACAGGTCTGGTTGACTATGGCTACACCTTC,CASSLTGLVDYGYTF
.,TRBJ1-2,TRBV7-9,.,TGTGCCAGCAGCTTATTAGAATCCAGGGTCGATGGCTACACCTTC,CASSLLESRVDGYTF
TRBD1,TRBJ1-3,TRBV18,.,TGTGCCAGCTCACTGCAGGGGGCCGGTGGAAACACCATATATTTT,CASSLQGAGGNTIYF
.,TRBJ1-5,TRBV13,.,TGTGCCAGCAGCTCAGCGGGCAATCAGCCCCAGCATTTT,CASSSAGNQPQHF
TRBD1,TRBJ1-2,TRBV18,.,TGTGCCAGCTCACCATTAATCGGGACAGGGGATACTCCCTATGGCTACACCTTC,CASSPLIGTGDTPYGYTF
.,TRBJ1-2,TRBV5-1,few,TGCGCCAGCAGCTTGGAGACAGCTAACTATGGCTACACCTTC,CASSLETANYGYTF
.,TRBJ2-1,TRBV4-3,.,TGCGCCAGCAGCCAAGAGCGAGGAGGGCAGCAGTTCTTC,CASSQERGGQQFF
.,TRBJ1-3,TRBV4-2,.,TGTGCCAGCAGCCAAGATGAACGAAGGGGAGGAAACACCATATATTTT,CASSQDERRGGNTIYF
TRBD2,TRBJ2-7,TRBV5-1,once,TGCGCCAGCAGCTTGGTACTAGCGGGGGCCTACGAGCAGTACTTC,CASSLVLAGAYEQYF
.,TRBJ2-2,TRBV7-2,.,TGTGCCAGCAGCTTAGAGCGTCACCGAAACACCGGGGAGCTGTTTTTT,CASSLERHRNTGELFF
.,TRBJ1-6,TRBV18,.,TGTGCCAGCTCATCCGGGACACTTGGATTTAATTCACCCCTCCACTTT,CASSSGTLGFNSPLHF
TRBD1,TRBJ2-2,TRBV7-2,.,TGTGCCAGCAGCTTAGTCGGGGCAGGGGGCCGCACCGGGGAGCTGTTTTTT,CASSLVGAGGRTGELFF
.,TRBJ2-5,TRBV9,.,TGTGCCAGCAGCGTCGGCGGCTCCCAAGAGACCCAGTACTTC,CASSVGGSQETQYF
TRBD2,TRBJ2-1,TRBV10-1,.,TGCGCCAGCAGTGGTGGGCGGGGGAATTGGCAGTTCTTC,CASSGGRGNWQFF
.,TRBJ1-2,TRBV5-1,few,TGCGCCAGCAGCTTGGGACAAGCTAACTATGGCTACACCTTC,CASSLGQANYGYTF
.,TRBJ1-5,TRBV7-6,.,TGTGCCAGCAGCTTACAGGAGGGCAATCAGCCCCAGCATTTT,CASSLQEGNQPQHF